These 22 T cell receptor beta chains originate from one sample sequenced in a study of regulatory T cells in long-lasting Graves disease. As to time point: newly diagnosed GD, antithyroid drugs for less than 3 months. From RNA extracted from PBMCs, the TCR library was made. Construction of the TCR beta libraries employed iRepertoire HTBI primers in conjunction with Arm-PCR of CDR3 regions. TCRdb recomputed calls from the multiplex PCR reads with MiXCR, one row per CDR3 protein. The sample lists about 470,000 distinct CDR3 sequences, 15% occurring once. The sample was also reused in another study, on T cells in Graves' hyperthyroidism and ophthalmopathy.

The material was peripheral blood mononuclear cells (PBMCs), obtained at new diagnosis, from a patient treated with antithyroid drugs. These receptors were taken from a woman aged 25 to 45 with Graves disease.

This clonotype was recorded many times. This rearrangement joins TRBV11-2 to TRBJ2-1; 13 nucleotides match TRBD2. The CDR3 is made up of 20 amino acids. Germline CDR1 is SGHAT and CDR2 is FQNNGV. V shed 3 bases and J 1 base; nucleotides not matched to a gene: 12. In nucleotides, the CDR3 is TGTGCCAGCAGCTTGGGGACTAGCGGGAAGAGGACAGGGTCCTACAATGAGCAGTTCTTC. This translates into CASSLGTSGKRTGSYNEQFF.

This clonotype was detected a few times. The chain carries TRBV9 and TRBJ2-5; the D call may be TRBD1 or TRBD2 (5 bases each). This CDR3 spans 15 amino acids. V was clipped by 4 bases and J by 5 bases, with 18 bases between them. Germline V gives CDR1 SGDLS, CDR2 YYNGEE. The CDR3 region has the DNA TGTGCCAGCAGCTTCAGTCGGGGCCTGGGGGAGACCCAGTACTTC. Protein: CASSFSRGLGETQYF.

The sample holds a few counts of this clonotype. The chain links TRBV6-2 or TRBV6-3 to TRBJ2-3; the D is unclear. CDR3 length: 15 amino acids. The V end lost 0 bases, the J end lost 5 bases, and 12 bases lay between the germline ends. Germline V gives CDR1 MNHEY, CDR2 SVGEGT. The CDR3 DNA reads TGTGCCAGCAGTTACTCGGAGCTAGTCCTAGATACGCAGTATTTT. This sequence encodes CASSYSELVLDTQYF.

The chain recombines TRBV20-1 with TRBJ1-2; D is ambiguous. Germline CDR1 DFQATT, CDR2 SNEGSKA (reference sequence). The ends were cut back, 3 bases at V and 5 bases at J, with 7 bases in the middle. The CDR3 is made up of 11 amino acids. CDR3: CSASYGYGYTF. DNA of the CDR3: TGCAGTGCTAGTTACGGATATGGCTACACCTTC.

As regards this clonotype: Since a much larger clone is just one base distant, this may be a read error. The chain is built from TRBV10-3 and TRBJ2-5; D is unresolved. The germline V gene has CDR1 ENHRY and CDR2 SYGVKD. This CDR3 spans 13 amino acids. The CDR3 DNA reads TGTGGCATCAGTGGTACGGGTGGGGAGACCCAGTACTTC. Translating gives CGISGTGGETQYF.

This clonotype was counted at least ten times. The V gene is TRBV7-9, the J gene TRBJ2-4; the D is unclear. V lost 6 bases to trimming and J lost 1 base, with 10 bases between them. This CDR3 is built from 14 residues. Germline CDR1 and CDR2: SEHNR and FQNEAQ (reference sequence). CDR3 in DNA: TGTGCCAGCAGTAACGTATGGGCCAAAAACATTCAGTACTTC. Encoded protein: CASSNVWAKNIQYF.

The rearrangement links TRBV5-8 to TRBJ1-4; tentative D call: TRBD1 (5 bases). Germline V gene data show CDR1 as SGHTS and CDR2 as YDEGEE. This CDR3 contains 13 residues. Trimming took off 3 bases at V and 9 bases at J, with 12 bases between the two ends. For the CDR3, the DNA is TGTGCCAGCAGCTACTCCGGGACCAAAAAACTGTTTTTT. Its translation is CASSYSGTKKLFF.

The CDR3: CASSSEPATEQYF. As DNA, the CDR3 is TGTGCCAGCAGCTCCGAACCCGCCACCGAGCAGTACTTC. The chain links TRBV7-3 to TRBJ2-7; D not resolved. Trimming took 4 bases from V and 6 from J, leaving 13 bases between them. Per the germline V gene, CDR1 is SGHTA and CDR2 is FQGTGA. This CDR3 contains 13 residues.

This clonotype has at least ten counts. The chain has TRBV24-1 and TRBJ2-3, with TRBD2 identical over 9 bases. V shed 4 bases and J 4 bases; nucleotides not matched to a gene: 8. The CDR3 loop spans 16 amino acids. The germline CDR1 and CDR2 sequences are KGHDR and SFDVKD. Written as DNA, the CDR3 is TGTGCCACCAGTGACCCTAGCGGGGAGAACGCAGATACGCAGTATTTT. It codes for CATSDPSGENADTQYF.

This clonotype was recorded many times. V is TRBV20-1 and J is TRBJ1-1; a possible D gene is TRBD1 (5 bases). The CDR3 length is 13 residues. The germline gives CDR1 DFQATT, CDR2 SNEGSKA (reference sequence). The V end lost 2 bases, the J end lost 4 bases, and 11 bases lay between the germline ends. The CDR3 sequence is CSARRGGGTEAFF. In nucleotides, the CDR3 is TGCAGTGCTAGACGGGGGGGGGGCACTGAAGCTTTCTTT.

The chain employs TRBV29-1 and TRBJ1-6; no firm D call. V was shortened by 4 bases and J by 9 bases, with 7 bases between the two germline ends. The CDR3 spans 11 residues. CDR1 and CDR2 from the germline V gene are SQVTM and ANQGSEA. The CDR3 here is CSVGEVSPLHF. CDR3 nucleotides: TGCAGCGTTGGGGAGGTTTCACCCCTCCACTTT.

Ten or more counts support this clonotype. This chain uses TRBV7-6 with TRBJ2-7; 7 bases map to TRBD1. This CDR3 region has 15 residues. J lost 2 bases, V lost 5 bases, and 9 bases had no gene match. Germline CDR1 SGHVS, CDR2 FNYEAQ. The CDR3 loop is CASSLGTELTYEQYF. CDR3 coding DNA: TGTGCCAGCAGCCTGGGGACAGAACTTACCTACGAGCAGTACTTC.

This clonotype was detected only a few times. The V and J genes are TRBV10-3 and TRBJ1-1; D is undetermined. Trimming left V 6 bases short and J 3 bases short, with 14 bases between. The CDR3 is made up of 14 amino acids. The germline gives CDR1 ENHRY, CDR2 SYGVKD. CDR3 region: CAIREEPSDTEAFF. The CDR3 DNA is TGTGCCATCAGAGAAGAGCCCTCTGACACTGAAGCTTTCTTT.

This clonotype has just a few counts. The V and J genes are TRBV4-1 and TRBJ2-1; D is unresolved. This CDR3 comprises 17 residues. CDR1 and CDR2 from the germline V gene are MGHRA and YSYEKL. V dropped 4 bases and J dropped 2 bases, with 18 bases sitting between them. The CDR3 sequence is CASSPSETEAPYNEQFF. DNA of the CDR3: TGCGCCAGCAGCCCCTCGGAGACGGAAGCCCCCTACAATGAGCAGTTCTTC.

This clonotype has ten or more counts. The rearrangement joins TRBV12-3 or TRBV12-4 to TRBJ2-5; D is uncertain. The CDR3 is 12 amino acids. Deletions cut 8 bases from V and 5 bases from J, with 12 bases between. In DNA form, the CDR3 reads TGTGCCAGCGCCCCTTCATTTGAGACCCAGTACTTC. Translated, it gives CASAPSFETQYF.

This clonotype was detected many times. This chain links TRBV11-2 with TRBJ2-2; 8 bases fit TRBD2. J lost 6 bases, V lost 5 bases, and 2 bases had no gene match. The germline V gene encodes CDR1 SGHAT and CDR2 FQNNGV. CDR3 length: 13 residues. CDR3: CASSILAAGELFF. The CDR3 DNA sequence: TGTGCCAGCAGCATACTAGCGGCCGGGGAGCTGTTTTTT.

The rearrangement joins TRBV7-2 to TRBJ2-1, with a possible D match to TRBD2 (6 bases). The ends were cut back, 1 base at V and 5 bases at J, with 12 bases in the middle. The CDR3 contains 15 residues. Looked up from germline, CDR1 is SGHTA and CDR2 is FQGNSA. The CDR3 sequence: CASSLVAGFNNEQFF. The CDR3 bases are TGTGCCAGCAGCTTAGTTGCGGGGTTCAACAATGAGCAGTTCTTC.

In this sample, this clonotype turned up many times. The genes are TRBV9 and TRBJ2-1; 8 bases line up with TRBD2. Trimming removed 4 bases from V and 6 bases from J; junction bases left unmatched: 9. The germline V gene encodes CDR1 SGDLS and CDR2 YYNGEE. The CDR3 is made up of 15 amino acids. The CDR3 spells CASSPTGLGGNEQFF. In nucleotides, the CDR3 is TGTGCCAGCAGCCCCACGGGACTAGGAGGCAATGAGCAGTTCTTC.

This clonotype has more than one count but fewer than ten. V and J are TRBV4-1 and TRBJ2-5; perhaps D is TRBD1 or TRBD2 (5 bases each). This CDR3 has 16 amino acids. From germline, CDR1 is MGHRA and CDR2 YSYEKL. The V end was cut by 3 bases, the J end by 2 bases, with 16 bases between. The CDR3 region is CASSHEAHGGQETQYF. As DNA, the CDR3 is TGCGCCAGCAGCCACGAAGCTCATGGGGGACAAGAGACCCAGTACTTC.

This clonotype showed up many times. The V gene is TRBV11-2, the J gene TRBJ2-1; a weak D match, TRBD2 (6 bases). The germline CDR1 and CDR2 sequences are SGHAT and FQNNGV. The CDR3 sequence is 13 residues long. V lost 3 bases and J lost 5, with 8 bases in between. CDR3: CASSFGGDNEQFF. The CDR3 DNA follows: TGTGCCAGCAGCTTTGGCGGGGACAATGAGCAGTTCTTC.

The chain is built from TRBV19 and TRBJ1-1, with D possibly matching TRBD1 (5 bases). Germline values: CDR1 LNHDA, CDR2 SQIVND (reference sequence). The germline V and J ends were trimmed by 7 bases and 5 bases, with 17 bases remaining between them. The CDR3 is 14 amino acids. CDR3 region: CASNYGQRGTEAFF. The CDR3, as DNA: TGTGCCAGTAATTATGGACAAAGAGGGACTGAAGCTTTCTTT.

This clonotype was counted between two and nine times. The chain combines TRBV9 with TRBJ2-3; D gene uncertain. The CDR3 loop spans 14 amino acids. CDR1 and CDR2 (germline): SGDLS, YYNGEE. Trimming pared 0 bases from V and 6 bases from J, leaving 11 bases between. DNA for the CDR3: TGTGCCAGCAGCGTAGCTTACCCGCCGGATACGCAGTATTTT. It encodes CASSVAYPPDTQYF.